This TCR beta chain is from a study of T cell repertoires in cytomegalovirus infection. Study overall: Public signatures in TCR beta pointed to CMV infection and matching HLA type.

CDR1 is DFQATT, CDR2 SNEGSKA, per germline (reference sequence). V lost 1 base, J lost 11 bases, and 11 bases lay in between. This CDR3 has 11 residues. TCRdb ran MiXCR on the reads and lists one entry per CDR3 protein. The table records 450,000 to 650,000 distinct CDR3 sequences, 26% of them present only once. To note about this clonotype: Its antigen is as yet unknown.

Points from the study as a whole: The study found HLA-C-restricted CMV-specific TCR beta clonotypes dominating the ex vivo response. Using cumulative public TCR beta family frequency, the authors identified those who carried CMV together with the relevant HLA.

This TCR came from a human donor in good health (CMV status not recorded). Some clones in this sample may be carry-over from other donors' samples. The rearrangement links TRBV20-1 to TRBJ1-1; no definite D call. Input material: PBMCs. The CDR3 DNA is TGCAGTGCTAGAGGGGCCGCCGGGGCTTTCTTT. This codes for CSARGAAGAFF.